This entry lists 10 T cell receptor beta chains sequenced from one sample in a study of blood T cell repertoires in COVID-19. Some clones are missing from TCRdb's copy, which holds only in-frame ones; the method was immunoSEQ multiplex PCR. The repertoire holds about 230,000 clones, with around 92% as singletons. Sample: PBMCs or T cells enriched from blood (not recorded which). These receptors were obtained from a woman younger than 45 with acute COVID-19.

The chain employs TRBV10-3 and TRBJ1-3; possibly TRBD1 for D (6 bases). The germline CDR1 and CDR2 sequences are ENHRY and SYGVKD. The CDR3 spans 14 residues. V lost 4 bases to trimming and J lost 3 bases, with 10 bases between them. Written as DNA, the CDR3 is TGTGCCATCAGTGGACAGGTTGGTGGAAACACCATATATTTT. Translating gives CAISGQVGGNTIYF.

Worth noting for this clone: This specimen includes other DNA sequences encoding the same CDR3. The CDR3, as DNA: TGTGCCAGCAGTCGGGACAGAGACACCGGGGAGCTGTTTTTT. It yields the protein CASSRDRDTGELFF. The chain joins TRBV6-5 to TRBJ2-2, with 7 bases fitting TRBD1. This CDR3 contains 14 residues. V trimming: 5 bases; J trimming: 3 bases; junction bases outside the gene matches: 3. Per germline, CDR1 MNHEY and CDR2 SVGAGI.

The CDR3 DNA is TGTGCCAGCACCAAAATCGACAGAAACTATGGCTACACCTTC. Encoded protein: CASTKIDRNYGYTF. The chain recombines TRBV2 with TRBJ1-2; D perhaps matches TRBD1 (5 bases). Germline CDR1 and CDR2: SNHLY and FYNNEI. The CDR3 extends over 14 amino acids. The V end lost 7 bases, the J end lost 2 bases, and 14 bases lay between the germline ends.

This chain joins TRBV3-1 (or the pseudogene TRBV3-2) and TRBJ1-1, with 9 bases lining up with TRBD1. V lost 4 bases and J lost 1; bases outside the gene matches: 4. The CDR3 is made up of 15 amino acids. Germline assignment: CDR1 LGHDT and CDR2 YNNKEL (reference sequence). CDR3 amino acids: CASSPVGQGNTEAFF. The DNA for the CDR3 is TGTGCCAGCAGCCCGGTGGGACAGGGGAACACTGAAGCTTTCTTT.

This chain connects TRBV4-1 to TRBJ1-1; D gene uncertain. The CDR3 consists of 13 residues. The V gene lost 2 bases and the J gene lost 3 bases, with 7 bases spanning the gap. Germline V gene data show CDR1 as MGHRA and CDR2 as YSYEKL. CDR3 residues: CASSQTRDTEAFF. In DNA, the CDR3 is TGCGCCAGCAGCCAAACGAGGGACACTGAAGCTTTCTTT.

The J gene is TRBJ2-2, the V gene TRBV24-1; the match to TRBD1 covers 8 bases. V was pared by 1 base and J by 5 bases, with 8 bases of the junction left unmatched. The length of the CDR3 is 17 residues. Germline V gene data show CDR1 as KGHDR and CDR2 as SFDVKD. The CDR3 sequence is CATSDFFDRGRTGELFF. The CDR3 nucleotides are TGTGCCACCAGTGATTTTTTCGACAGGGGCAGGACCGGGGAGCTGTTTTTT.

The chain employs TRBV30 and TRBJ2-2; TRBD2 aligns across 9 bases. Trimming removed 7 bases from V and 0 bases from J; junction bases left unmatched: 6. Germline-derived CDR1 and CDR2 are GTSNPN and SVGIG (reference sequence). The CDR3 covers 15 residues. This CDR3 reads CASQTSGTNTGELFF. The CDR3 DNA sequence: TGTGCCTCGCAGACTAGCGGTACGAACACCGGGGAGCTGTTTTTT.

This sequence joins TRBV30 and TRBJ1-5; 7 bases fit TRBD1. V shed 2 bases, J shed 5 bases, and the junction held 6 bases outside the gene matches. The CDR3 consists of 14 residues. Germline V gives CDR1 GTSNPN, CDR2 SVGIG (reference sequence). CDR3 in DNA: TGTGCCTGGAGTCACAGGGGTTGGGATCAGCCCCAGCATTTT. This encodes CAWSHRGWDQPQHF.

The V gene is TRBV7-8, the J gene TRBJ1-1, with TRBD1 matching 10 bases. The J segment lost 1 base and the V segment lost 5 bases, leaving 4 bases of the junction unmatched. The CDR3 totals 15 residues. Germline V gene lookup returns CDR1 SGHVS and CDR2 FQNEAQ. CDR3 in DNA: TGTGCCAGCAGCCTCGGGACAGGGGAGAACACTGAAGCTTTCTTT. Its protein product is CASSLGTGENTEAFF.

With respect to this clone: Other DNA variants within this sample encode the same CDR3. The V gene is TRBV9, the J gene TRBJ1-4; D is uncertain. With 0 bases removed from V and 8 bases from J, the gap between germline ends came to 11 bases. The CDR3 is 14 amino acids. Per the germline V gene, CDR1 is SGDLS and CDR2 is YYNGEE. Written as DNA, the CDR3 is TGTGCCAGCAGCGTAGGCGGGGAGAGCGAAAAACTGTTTTTT. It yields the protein CASSVGGESEKLFF.